The source of this T cell receptor (beta chain) is a study of PD-1 blockade in mismatch repair-deficient tumors. Data came from immunoSEQ multiplex PCR; TCRdb stores just in-frame clones and leaves some out. The profile shows around 100,000 clones, roughly 80% of them singletons. Germline CDR1 is KGHSH and CDR2 is LQKENI. The CDR3 consists of 14 residues. Germline trimming cut 3 bases from V and 8 bases from J; bases unmatched to any gene: 6. The receptor comes from an adult with mismatch repair-deficient cancer. This specimen consisted of peripheral blood, obtained roughly 13 months after starting pembrolizumab. The V call is TRBV18, the J call TRBJ2-1, with 8 bases aligning to TRBD1. This CDR3 reads CASSPPGQGHEQFF. The CDR3 region has the DNA TGTGCCAGCTCACCCCCCGGACAGGGCCATGAGCAGTTCTTC.